What follows are 20 T cell receptor beta chains derived from one specimen sequenced in a study of regulatory and conventional T cells in RAG deficiency. Sequencing used immunoSEQ multiplex PCR; TCRdb keeps in-frame clones, though not all of them. The data show 30,000 to 35,000 clones, about 87% seen once. These same records also appear under a second study, on regulatory T cells. From that study: Amplification used 52 TRBV primers and 13 TRBJ primers.

Sequenced: CD8+ T cells sorted from blood. The receptors here all came from a human donor in good health.

The chain recombines TRBV19 with TRBJ1-5, with a tentative D call TRBD1 (6 bases). The germline CDR1 and CDR2 sequences are LNHDA and SQIVND (reference sequence). The CDR3 runs to 14 residues. V was pared by 3 bases and J by 4 bases, with 10 bases between. Written as DNA, the CDR3 is TGTGCCAGTAGTATGGAGGGGGTGAATCAGCCCCAGCATTTT. Protein sequence: CASSMEGVNQPQHF.

The CDR3 nucleotides are TGCGCCAGCAGTTTAAAAGGGTGGGAGCTGTTTTTT. Translation gives CASSLKGWELFF. The genes are TRBV5-1 and TRBJ2-2; D gene uncertain. This CDR3 region has 12 residues. Germline V lookup: CDR1 SGHRS, CDR2 YFSETQ. V lost 5 bases and J lost 9, with 11 bases in between.

The chain carries TRBV7-9 and TRBJ2-7, with TRBD2 identical over 9 bases. The J segment lost 6 bases and the V segment lost 5 bases, leaving 11 bases of the junction unmatched. This CDR3 is 15 amino acids long. Germline lookup yields CDR1 SEHNR and CDR2 FQNEAQ (reference sequence). The CDR3 sequence: CASSQDRGTSSEQYF. CDR3 DNA: TGTGCCAGCAGCCAAGATCGCGGGACTAGCAGCGAGCAGTACTTC.

This chain joins TRBV7-9 and TRBJ2-7; 7 nucleotides align to TRBD2. V lost 2 bases and J lost 5; bases outside the gene matches: 6. This CDR3 comprises 14 residues. The germline gives CDR1 SEHNR, CDR2 FQNEAQ (reference sequence). Here the CDR3 reads CASSLTSVAHEQYF. CDR3 in DNA: TGTGCCAGCAGCTTAACTAGCGTTGCCCACGAGCAGTACTTC.

This clone came up a few times. The chain couples TRBV19 to TRBJ2-7, with 8 bases fitting TRBD1. The trim removed 6 bases at V and 3 bases at J, leaving 7 bases unmatched. This CDR3 has 14 residues. Germline CDR1 LNHDA, CDR2 SQIVND (reference sequence). The CDR3 sequence: CASSPDRDHYEQYF. The CDR3 DNA sequence: TGTGCCAGTAGCCCGGACAGGGACCACTACGAGCAGTACTTC.

The gene calls are TRBV27 and TRBJ2-5, with 8 bases that match TRBD1. From germline, CDR1 is MNHEY and CDR2 SMNVEV (reference sequence). CDR3 length: 14 residues. Trimming removed 3 bases from V and 4 bases from J; junction bases left unmatched: 4. CDR3 residues: CASSFGQGGETQYF. The DNA for the CDR3 is TGTGCCAGCAGTTTCGGACAGGGAGGAGAGACCCAGTACTTC.

The J gene is TRBJ2-2, the V gene TRBV11-2; D is undetermined. Germline CDR1 reads SGHAT; CDR2 reads FQNNGV. V gave up 1 base and J gave up 9 bases, with 0 bases separating them. CDR3 length: 10 amino acids. For the CDR3, the DNA is TGTGCCAGCAGCTTAGGGGAGCTGTTTTTT. Protein: CASSLGELFF.

The rearrangement joins TRBV6-5 to TRBJ2-6; possible D gene TRBD1, 5 bases. Germline V gives CDR1 MNHEY, CDR2 SVGAGI. V lost 8 bases and J 2 bases, leaving 7 bases between the germline ends. CDR3 length: 13 amino acids. The CDR3 loop reads CASSGTGANVLTF. Written as DNA, the CDR3 is TGTGCCAGCTCAGGGACTGGGGCCAACGTCCTGACTTTC.

The chain couples TRBV28 to TRBJ2-2; the D gene is possibly TRBD1 (6 bases). CDR1 MDHEN and CDR2 SYDVKM come from the germline V gene. This CDR3 spans 15 amino acids. The V and J ends lost 8 bases and 1 base respectively, with 14 bases between them. The CDR3 nucleotides read TGTGCCAGCGGGACACTAGGACTGAACACCGGGGAGCTGTTTTTT. It specifies CASGTLGLNTGELFF.

This chain uses TRBV5-6 with TRBJ2-2; D unclear. The CDR3 sequence is 15 residues long. Germline CDR1 and CDR2: SGHDT and YYEEEE. V was trimmed by 0 bases and J by 3 bases, leaving 9 bases between them. CDR3 in amino acids: CASSLVRLYTGELFF. As DNA, the CDR3 is TGTGCCAGCAGCTTGGTTAGGTTATACACCGGGGAGCTGTTTTTT.

The chain employs TRBV6-6 and TRBJ2-3; 7 bases agree with TRBD2. The junction had 7 bases not matched to a gene; V was cut back by 6 bases and J by 4 bases. There are 14 residues in the CDR3. Germline assignment: CDR1 MNHNY and CDR2 SVGAGI (reference sequence). The CDR3 DNA is TGTGCCAGCAGCTGGGGGGGGGAAGCAGATACGCAGTATTTT. It translates to CASSWGGEADTQYF.

The rearrangement joins TRBV9 to TRBJ2-5; D is possibly TRBD1 (5 bases). Trimming pared 0 bases from V and 5 bases from J, leaving 17 bases between. The germline V gene encodes CDR1 SGDLS and CDR2 YYNGEE. The CDR3 is 16 amino acids. CDR3 DNA: TGTGCCAGCAGCGTAGCTGGAATGGGGCTAGGGGAGACCCAGTACTTC. Encoded protein: CASSVAGMGLGETQYF.

This sequence joins TRBV13 and TRBJ2-7, with 8 bases identical to TRBD1. V shed 0 bases, J shed 0 bases, and the junction held 7 bases outside the gene matches. This CDR3 is built from 17 residues. CDR1 and CDR2 (germline): PRHDT, FYEKMQ (reference sequence). The CDR3 spells CASSLGTGAQSSYEQYF. In DNA, the CDR3 is TGTGCCAGCAGCTTAGGGACAGGGGCGCAAAGCTCCTACGAGCAGTACTTC.

The chain couples TRBV19 to TRBJ2-7; the match to TRBD1 covers 10 bases. Per the germline V gene, CDR1 is LNHDA and CDR2 is SQIVND (reference sequence). The CDR3 runs to 15 residues. V dropped 6 bases and J dropped 5; count of bases not matched to a gene: 10. As DNA, the CDR3 is TGTGCCAGTAGCACGTCCGGGACAGGGGTAAACGAGCAGTACTTC. It specifies CASSTSGTGVNEQYF.

This chain uses TRBV19 with TRBJ1-1, with 12 bases fitting TRBD1. The length of the CDR3 is 13 residues. J was trimmed by 7 bases and V by 11 bases; bases with no gene match: 8. CDR1 is LNHDA, CDR2 SQIVND, per germline (reference sequence). The DNA of the CDR3 is TGTGCCTCCATCGGGACAGGGGGCATTGAAGCTTTCTTT. Its translation is CASIGTGGIEAFF.

The chain links TRBV19 to TRBJ2-7; tentatively, D is TRBD1 or TRBD2 (5 bases each). Germline-derived CDR1 and CDR2 are LNHDA and SQIVND (reference sequence). CDR3 length: 15 amino acids. V was clipped by 5 bases and J by 0 bases, with 14 bases between them. CDR3: CASSPRDAHSYEQYF. CDR3 DNA sequence: TGTGCCAGTAGTCCTCGGGACGCACACTCCTACGAGCAGTACTTC.

The chain employs TRBV28 and TRBJ2-1; D possibly corresponds to TRBD2 (6 bases). Germline V gene data show CDR1 as MDHEN and CDR2 as SYDVKM. The ends were cut back, 3 bases at V and 5 bases at J, with 8 bases in the middle. There are 13 residues in the CDR3. The CDR3 DNA reads TGTGCCAGCAGTTTGGGACTTAACAATGAGCAGTTCTTC. Protein product: CASSLGLNNEQFF.

This chain connects TRBV19 to TRBJ1-1, with D perhaps TRBD1 (5 bases). This CDR3 has 15 amino acids. Germline V gene sequence: CDR1 LNHDA, CDR2 SQIVND (reference sequence). With 1 base removed from V and 0 bases from J, the gap between germline ends came to 9 bases. Here the CDR3 reads CASSIAQGMNTEAFF. The CDR3 DNA reads as TGTGCCAGTAGTATAGCGCAGGGCATGAACACTGAAGCTTTCTTT.

The chain joins TRBV7-2 to TRBJ1-1, with D possibly TRBD1 on 6 matching bases. The CDR3 extends over 17 amino acids. From germline, CDR1 is SGHTA and CDR2 FQGNSA. Trimming shortened V by 1 base and J by 5 bases, and 20 bases separated the two germline ends. Here the CDR3 reads CASSLEGLGGRGTEAFF. The DNA for the CDR3 is TGTGCCAGCAGCTTAGAGGGTTTGGGGGGGCGAGGAACTGAAGCTTTCTTT.

CDR3 loop: CASSLGAGALYNEQFF. CDR3 nucleotide sequence: TGTGCCAGCAGTTTAGGGGCAGGGGCCCTCTACAATGAGCAGTTCTTC. The chain has TRBV27 and TRBJ2-1; tentatively, D is TRBD1 (6 bases). V lost 2 bases and J lost 3, with 14 bases in between. Germline V CDR1 and CDR2: MNHEY, SMNVEV (reference sequence). The CDR3 runs 16 residues.